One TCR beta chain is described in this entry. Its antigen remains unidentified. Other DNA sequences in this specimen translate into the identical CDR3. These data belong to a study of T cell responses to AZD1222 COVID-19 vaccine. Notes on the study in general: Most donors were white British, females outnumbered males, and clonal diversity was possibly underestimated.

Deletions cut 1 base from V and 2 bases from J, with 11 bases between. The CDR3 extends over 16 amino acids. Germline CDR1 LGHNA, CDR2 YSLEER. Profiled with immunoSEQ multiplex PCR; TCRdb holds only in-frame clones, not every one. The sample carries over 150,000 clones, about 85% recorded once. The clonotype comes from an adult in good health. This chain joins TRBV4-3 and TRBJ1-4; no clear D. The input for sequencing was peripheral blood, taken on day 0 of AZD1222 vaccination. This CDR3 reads CASSQGAAATNEKLFF. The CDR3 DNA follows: TGCGCCAGCAGCCAAGGGGCGGCCGCCACTAATGAAAAACTGTTTTTT.